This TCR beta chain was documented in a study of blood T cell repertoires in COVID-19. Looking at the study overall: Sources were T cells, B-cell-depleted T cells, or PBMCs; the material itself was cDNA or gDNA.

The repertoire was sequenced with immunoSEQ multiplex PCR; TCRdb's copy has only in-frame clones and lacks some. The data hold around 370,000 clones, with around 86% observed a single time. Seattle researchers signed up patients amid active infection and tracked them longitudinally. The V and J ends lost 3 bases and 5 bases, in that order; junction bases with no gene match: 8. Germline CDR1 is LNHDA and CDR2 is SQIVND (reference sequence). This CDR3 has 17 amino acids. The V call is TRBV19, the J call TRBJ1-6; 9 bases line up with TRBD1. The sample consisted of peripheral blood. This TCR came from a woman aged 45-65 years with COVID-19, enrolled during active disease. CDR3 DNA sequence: TGTGCCAGTAGTATTCACAACAGGGGGCGGAATAATTCACCCCTCCACTTT. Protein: CASSIHNRGRNNSPLHF.